This TCR beta chain emerged from a study of cytomegalovirus exposure and HLA in healthy donors. General study points: Serostatus for CMV was the only available immune exposure information.

For this clone: The antigen is not known.

PCR primers comprised 60 Vbeta and 13 Jbeta primers. Generated by immunoSEQ multiplex PCR, the TCRdb table keeps only in-frame clones and is missing some. This sample has 150,000 to 200,000 clones, with 60% to 80% found just once. Sequenced sample: PBMCs. This TCR was recovered from a man in his fifties in good health and CMV-seropositive.

The CDR3 region is CASGRGPPQPQHF. For the CDR3, the DNA is TGTGCCAGCGGCAGGGGTCCCCCTCAGCCCCAGCATTTT. V and J are TRBV2 and TRBJ1-5, with D perhaps TRBD1 (6 bases). This CDR3 spans 13 amino acids. V was shortened by 8 bases and J by 6 bases, with 14 bases between the two germline ends. Germline CDR1 and CDR2: SNHLY and FYNNEI.